These T cell receptor beta chains were read from a single sample in a study of blood T cell repertoires in COVID-19. Assay used: immunoSEQ multiplex PCR; TCRdb lists only in-frame clones, some missing. This sample has about 190,000 clones; about 86% occur once, and the top ten carry about 0.95%. Sequenced material: peripheral blood. All receptors come from a woman aged 18-30 years who had recovered from COVID-19. CDR3s include the opening cysteine and the closing phenylalanine or tryptophan. The D gene is left open where the match is weak. Rows may omit the clone size; those that give it use once, few, many or a size class.

clone size	D gene	V gene	J gene	CDR3 DNA	CDR3 protein
once	NA	TRBV7-3	TRBJ2-1	TGTGCCAGCAGCCCTCGCGGGGGCAAGTACAATGAGCAGTTCTTC	CASSPRGGKYNEQFF
once	TRBD1	TRBV24-1	TRBJ2-1	TGTGCCACCCAACCTCCGGGACAGGGGGTGAATGAGCAGTTCTTC	CATQPPGQGVNEQFF
NA	NA	TRBV12-3/TRBV12-4	TRBJ1-2	TGTGCCAGCAGACCAACAGAGTACTATGGCTACACCTTC	CASRPTEYYGYTF
NA	NA	TRBV19	TRBJ1-2	TGTGCCAGTAGTATAGAAGGACCTGGGAGGGGCTACACCTTC	CASSIEGPGRGYTF
NA	NA	TRBV19	TRBJ1-1	TGTGCCAGTAGTATCGTCGTCAGGGGGAACACTGAAGCTTTCTTT	CASSIVVRGNTEAFF
NA	TRBD1	TRBV10-1	TRBJ2-7	TGCGCCAGCAGTGAGTCGAGGGGGACAGGGAGCTCCTACGAGCAGTACTTC	CASSESRGTGSSYEQYF
NA	NA	TRBV5-6	TRBJ1-5	TGTGCCAGCAGCCGACTGCACAACAATCAGCCCCAGCATTTT	CASSRLHNNQPQHF
NA	TRBD2	TRBV3-1/TRBV3-2	TRBJ2-1	TGTGCCAGCAGCTATAGCGGGACCCCCTACAATGAGCAGTTCTTC	CASSYSGTPYNEQFF
NA	TRBD1	TRBV5-6	TRBJ1-5	TGTGCCAGCAGCTTGTACAGGGGGGAAATGGCTCAGCCCCAGCATTTT	CASSLYRGEMAQPQHF
NA	TRBD2	TRBV4-2	TRBJ2-3	TGTGCCAGCAGCCATCTCGGGACTAGCGGGAGTACAGATACGCAGTATTTT	CASSHLGTSGSTDTQYF
NA	NA	TRBV29-1	TRBJ1-1	TGCAGCCACAACTGGGGGGTTGAAGCTTTCTTT	CSHNWGVEAFF
NA	NA	TRBV5-6	TRBJ2-2	TGTGCCAGCAGCTTTAACGGGGAGCTGTTTTTT	CASSFNGELFF
NA	NA	TRBV23-1	TRBJ2-1	TGCGCCAGCAGTCAACAGGGTCCAAATTACAATGAGCAGTTCTTC	CASSQQGPNYNEQFF
NA	NA	TRBV13	TRBJ1-1	TGTGCCAGCAGCTTGGGCGGGAGGCACGCTTTCTTT	CASSLGGRHAFF
NA	TRBD2	TRBV19	TRBJ2-7	TGTGCCAGTAGTATAGGGGGAGGGTCCCACGAGCAGTACTTC	CASSIGGGSHEQYF
NA	TRBD1	TRBV19	TRBJ1-6	TGTGCCAGTAGTATCACAGGGGTAGGTAATAATTCACCCCTCCACTTT	CASSITGVGNNSPLHF
NA	NA	TRBV21-1	TRBJ1-1	TGTGCCAGCAGCAGTGGGGCACCGATGAACACTGAAGCTTTCTTT	CASSSGAPMNTEAFF
many	NA	TRBV10-3	TRBJ2-1	TGTGCCACAGACGGGGGACCGAGCTCCTACAATGAGCAGTTCTTC	CATDGGPSSYNEQFF
NA	NA	TRBV7-8	TRBJ1-5	TGTGCCAGCAGCTTAGACCGGGACATAATTAATCAGCCCCAGCATTTT	CASSLDRDIINQPQHF
NA	TRBD1	TRBV29-1	TRBJ2-1	TGCAGCGTTGAAGATTTAGGTAACAGGGGTTACTACAATGAGCAGTTCTTC	CSVEDLGNRGYYNEQFF
NA	NA	TRBV19	TRBJ1-5	TGTGCCAGTACAGGGGCCTTCAATCAGCCCCAGCATTTT	CASTGAFNQPQHF
NA	TRBD1	TRBV10-3	TRBJ1-1	TGTGCCATCAGTGAGACAGGGGGCAACACTGAAGCTTTCTTT	CAISETGGNTEAFF
NA	NA	TRBV5-1	TRBJ1-1	TGCGCCAGCAGCTTGAACGGGGAAGCTGAAGCTTTCTTT	CASSLNGEAEAFF
once	TRBD1	TRBV5-1	TRBJ2-2	TGCGCCAGCAGCTGGGGGGACAGGGGTGACGCCGGGGAGCTGTTTTTT	CASSWGDRGDAGELFF
NA	TRBD2	TRBV27	TRBJ2-3	TGTGCCAGCCGGGGACTAGCGGGACCCCTTGTGGATACGCAGTATTTT	CASRGLAGPLVDTQYF
NA	NA	TRBV6-1	TRBJ1-1	TGTGCCAGCAGTGAGTCGGGTCTCGCGAACACTGAAGCTTTCTTT	CASSESGLANTEAFF
NA	NA	TRBV7-3	TRBJ2-2	TGTGCCAGCAGCTTCCCTGGACAAAGGGAGCTGTTTTTT	CASSFPGQRELFF
NA	NA	TRBV7-2	TRBJ2-7	TGTGCCAGCAGCTTAGGTGTCGGATTAACTACGTATGAGCAGTACTTC	CASSLGVGLTTYEQYF
NA	TRBD1	TRBV10-3	TRBJ1-2	TGTGCCACTAGGGGTGGCGGACAGGGAAACTATGGCTACACCTTC	CATRGGGQGNYGYTF
NA	TRBD1	TRBV29-1	TRBJ1-6	TGCAGCGTTAGGACAGGGGGCATCGATAATTCACCCCTCCACTTT	CSVRTGGIDNSPLHF
NA	TRBD1	TRBV19	TRBJ1-5	TGTGCCAGTAGTATGGGTCTGGGACAGGGAAATCAGCCCCAGCATTTT	CASSMGLGQGNQPQHF
NA	NA	TRBV28	TRBJ1-2	TGTGCCAGCAGTTTTCAGGGTGTAGGCTACACCTTC	CASSFQGVGYTF
NA	TRBD1	TRBV7-9	TRBJ1-2	TGTGCCAGCAGCTCCCGGACAGGGGTGGGTGGCTACACCTTC	CASSSRTGVGGYTF
once	NA	TRBV4-1	TRBJ2-5	TGCGCCAGCAGCCAAGATCCGGGTGCGGGGGAGACCCAGTACTTC	CASSQDPGAGETQYF
NA	TRBD2	TRBV11-2	TRBJ2-1	TGTGCCAGCAGCTTAGGGGCGGGAGGGCTCAATGAGCAGTTCTTC	CASSLGAGGLNEQFF
few	NA	TRBV10-3	TRBJ2-7	TGTGCCTCAACAAACCGGCAGGGTCGGACCTACGAGCAGTACTTC	CASTNRQGRTYEQYF
NA	NA	TRBV6-5	TRBJ1-3	TGTGCCAGCAGTTCCCCGGGGGGTACACTCATATATTTT	CASSSPGGTLIYF
NA	NA	TRBV4-1	TRBJ1-5	TGCGCCAGCAGCCAAGATCAGGGAAGGCCCCAGCATTTT	CASSQDQGRPQHF
few	NA	TRBV20-1	TRBJ1-1	TGCAGTGCCAGACAAAATGAAGCTTTCTTT	CSARQNEAFF
NA	TRBD1	TRBV19	TRBJ2-2	TGTGCCAGTAGTACCAGCAGCCCGACAGGGGGCTGGGCCGGGGAGCTGTTTTTT	CASSTSSPTGGWAGELFF